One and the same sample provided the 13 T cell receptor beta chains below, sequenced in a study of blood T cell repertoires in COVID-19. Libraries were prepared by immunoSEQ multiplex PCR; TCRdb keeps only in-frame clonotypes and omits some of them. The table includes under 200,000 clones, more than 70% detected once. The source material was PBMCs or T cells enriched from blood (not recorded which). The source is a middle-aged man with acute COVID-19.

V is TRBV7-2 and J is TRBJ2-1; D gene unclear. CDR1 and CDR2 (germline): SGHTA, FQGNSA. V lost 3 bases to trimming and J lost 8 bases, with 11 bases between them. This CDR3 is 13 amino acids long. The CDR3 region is CASSLSRSDEQFF. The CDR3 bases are TGTGCCAGCAGCTTGTCCCGTAGTGATGAGCAGTTCTTC. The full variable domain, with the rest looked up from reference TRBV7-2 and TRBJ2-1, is GAGVSQSPSNKVTEKGKDVELRCDPISGHTALYWYRQSLGQGLEFLIYFQGNSAPDKSGLPSDRFSAERTGGSVSTLTIQRTQQEDSAVYLCASSLSRSDEQFFGPGTRLTVL.

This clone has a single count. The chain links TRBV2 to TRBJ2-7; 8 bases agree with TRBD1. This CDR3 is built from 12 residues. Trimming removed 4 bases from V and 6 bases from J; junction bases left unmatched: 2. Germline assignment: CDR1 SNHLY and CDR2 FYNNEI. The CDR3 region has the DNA TGTGCCAGCAGTGCAGACAGGGGCGAGCAGTACTTC. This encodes CASSADRGEQYF.

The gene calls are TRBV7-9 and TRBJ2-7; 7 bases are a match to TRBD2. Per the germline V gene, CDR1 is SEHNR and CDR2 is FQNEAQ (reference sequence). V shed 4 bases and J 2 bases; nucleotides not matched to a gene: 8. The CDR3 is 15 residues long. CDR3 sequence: CASSSSGGPTYEQYF. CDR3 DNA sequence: TGTGCCAGCAGCTCATCGGGGGGTCCGACCTACGAGCAGTACTTC.

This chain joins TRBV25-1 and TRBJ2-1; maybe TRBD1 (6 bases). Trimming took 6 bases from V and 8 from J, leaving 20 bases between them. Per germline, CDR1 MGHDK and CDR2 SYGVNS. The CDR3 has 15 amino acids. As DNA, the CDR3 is TGTGCCAGCAGCCCCAGGGCAGGGGTTATCCATGAGCAGTTCTTC. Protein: CASSPRAGVIHEQFF.

CDR3 loop: CSARGAYTQYF. CDR3 coding DNA: TGCAGTGCTAGAGGAGCGTACACGCAGTATTTT. The V gene is TRBV20-1, the J gene TRBJ2-3, with D hard to call. Germline values: CDR1 DFQATT, CDR2 SNEGSKA (reference sequence). Trimming took 1 base from V and 9 from J, leaving 8 bases between them. The CDR3 length is 11 residues.

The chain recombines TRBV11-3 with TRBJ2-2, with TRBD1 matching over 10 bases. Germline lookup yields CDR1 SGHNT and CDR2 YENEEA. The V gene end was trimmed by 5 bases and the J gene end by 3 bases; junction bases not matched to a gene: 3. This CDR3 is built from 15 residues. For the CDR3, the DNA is TGTGCCAGCAGCGTTGGACAGGGGGACACCGGGGAGCTGTTTTTT. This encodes CASSVGQGDTGELFF.

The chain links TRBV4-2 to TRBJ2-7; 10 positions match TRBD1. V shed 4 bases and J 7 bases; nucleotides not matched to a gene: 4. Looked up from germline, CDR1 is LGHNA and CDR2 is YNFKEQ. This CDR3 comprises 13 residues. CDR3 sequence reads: CASSRDRGWEQYF. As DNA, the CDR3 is TGTGCCAGCAGCCGGGACAGGGGATGGGAGCAGTACTTC.

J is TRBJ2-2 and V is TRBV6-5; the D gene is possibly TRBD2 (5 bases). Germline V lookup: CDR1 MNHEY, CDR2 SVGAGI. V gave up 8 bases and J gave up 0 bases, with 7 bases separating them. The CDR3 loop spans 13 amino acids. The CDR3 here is CASGRANTGELFF. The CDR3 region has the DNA TGTGCCAGCGGGAGAGCGAACACCGGGGAGCTGTTTTTT.

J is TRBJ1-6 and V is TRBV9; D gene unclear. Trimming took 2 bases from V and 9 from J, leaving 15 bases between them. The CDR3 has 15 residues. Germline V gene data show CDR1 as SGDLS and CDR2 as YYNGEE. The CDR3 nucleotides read TGTGCCAGCAGCGTGGGCAGTTCCGGCACTTCACCCCTCCACTTT. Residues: CASSVGSSGTSPLHF. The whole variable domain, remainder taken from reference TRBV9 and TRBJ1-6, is DSGVTQTPKHLITATGQRVTLRCSPRSGDLSVYWYQQSLDQGLQFLIQYYNGEERAKGNILERFSAQQFPDLHSELNLSSLELGDSALYFCASSVGSSGTSPLHFGNGTRLTVT.

CDR3 in DNA: TGTGCCAGCAGCTGGACAGATCAAGAGACCCAGTACTTC. Encoded protein: CASSWTDQETQYF. The J gene is TRBJ2-5, the V gene TRBV5-6, with D possibly TRBD1 on 6 matching bases. CDR1 is SGHDT, CDR2 YYEEEE, per germline. Trimming took 3 bases from V and 2 from J, leaving 8 bases between them. The CDR3 length is 13 residues.

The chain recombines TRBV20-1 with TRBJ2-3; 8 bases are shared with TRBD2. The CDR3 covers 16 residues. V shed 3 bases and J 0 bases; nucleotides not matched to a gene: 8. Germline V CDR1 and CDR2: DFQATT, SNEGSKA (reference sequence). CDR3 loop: CSASPLPSGSTDTQYF. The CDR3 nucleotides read TGCAGTGCTAGTCCCCTGCCTAGCGGGAGCACAGATACGCAGTATTTT.

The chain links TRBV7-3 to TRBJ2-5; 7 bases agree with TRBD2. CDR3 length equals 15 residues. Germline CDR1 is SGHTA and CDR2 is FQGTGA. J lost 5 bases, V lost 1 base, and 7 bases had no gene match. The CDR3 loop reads CASSLRGGDGETQYF. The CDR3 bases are TGTGCCAGCAGCTTAAGGGGAGGGGACGGGGAGACCCAGTACTTC. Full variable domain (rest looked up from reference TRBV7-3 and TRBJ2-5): GAGVSQTPSNKVTEKGKYVELRCDPISGHTALYWYRQSLGQGPEFLIYFQGTGAADDSGLPNDRFFAVRPEGSVSTLKIQRTERGDSAVYLCASSLRGGDGETQYFGPGTRLLVL.

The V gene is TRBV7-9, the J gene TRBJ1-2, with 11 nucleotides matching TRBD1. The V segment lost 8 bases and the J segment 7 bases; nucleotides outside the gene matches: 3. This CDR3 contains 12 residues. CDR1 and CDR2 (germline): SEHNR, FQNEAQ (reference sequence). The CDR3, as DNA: TGTGCCAGCGGACAGGGGGCCCTTGGCTACACCTTC. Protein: CASGQGALGYTF.